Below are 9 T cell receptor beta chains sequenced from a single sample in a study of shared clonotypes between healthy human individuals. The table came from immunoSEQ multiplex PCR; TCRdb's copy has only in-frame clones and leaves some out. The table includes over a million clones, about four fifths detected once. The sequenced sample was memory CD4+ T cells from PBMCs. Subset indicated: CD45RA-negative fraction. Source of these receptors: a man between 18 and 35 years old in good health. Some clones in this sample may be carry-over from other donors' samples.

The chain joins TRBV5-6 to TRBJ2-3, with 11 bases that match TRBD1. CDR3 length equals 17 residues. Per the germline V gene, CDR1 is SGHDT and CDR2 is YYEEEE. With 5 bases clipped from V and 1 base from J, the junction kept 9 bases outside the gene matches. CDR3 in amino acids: CASRQLGTGGRTDTQYF. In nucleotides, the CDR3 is TGTGCCAGCAGGCAGCTAGGGACAGGGGGACGCACAGATACGCAGTATTTT.

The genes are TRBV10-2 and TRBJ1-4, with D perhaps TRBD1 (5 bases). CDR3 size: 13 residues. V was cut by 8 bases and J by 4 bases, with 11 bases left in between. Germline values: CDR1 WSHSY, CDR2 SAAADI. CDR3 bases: TGCGCCAGCGGGGGGACTGTTAATGAAAAACTGTTTTTT. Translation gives CASGGTVNEKLFF.

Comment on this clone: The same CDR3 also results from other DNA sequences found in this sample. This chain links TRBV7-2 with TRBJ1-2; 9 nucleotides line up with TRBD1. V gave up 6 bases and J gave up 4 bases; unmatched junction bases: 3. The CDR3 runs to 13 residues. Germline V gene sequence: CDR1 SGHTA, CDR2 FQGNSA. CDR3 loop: CASSRDRAYGYTF. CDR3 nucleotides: TGTGCCAGCAGTCGGGACAGGGCCTATGGCTACACCTTC.

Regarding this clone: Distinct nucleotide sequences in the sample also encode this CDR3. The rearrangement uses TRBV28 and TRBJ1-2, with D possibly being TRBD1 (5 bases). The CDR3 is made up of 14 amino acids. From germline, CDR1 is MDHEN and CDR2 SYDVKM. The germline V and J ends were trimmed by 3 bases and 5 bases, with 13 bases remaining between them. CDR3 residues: CASSFRVVGYGYTF. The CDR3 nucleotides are TGTGCCAGCAGTTTCAGGGTTGTTGGGTATGGCTACACCTTC.

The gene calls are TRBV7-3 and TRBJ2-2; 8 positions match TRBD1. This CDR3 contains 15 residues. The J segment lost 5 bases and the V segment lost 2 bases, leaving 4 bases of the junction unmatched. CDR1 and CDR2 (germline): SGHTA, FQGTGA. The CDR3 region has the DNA TGTGCCAGCAGCTTAGCAGGGGGCGCTACCGGGGAGCTGTTTTTT. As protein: CASSLAGGATGELFF.

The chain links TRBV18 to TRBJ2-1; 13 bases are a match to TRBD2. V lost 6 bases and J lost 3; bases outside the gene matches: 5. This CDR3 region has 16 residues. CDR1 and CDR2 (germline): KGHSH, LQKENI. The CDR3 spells CASSERLAGGYNEQFF. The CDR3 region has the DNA TGTGCCAGCTCGGAAAGACTAGCGGGAGGCTACAATGAGCAGTTCTTC.

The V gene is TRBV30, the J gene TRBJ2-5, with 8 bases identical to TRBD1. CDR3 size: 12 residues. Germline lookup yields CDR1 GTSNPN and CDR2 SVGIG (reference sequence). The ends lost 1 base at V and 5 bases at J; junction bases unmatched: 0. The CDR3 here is CAWSGQGETQYF. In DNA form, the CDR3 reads TGTGCCTGGAGTGGACAGGGGGAGACCCAGTACTTC.

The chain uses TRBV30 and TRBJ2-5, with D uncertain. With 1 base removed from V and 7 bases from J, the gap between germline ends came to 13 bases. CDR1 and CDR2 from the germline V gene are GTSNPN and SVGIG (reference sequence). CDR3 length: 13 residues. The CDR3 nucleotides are TGTGCCTGGAGTGAGGGCCTCCCGGGGACCCAGTACTTC. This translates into CAWSEGLPGTQYF.

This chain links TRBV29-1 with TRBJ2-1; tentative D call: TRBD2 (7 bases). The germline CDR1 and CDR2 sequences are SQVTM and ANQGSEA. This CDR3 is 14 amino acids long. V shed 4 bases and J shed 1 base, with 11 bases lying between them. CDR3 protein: CSVGRGGSYNEQFF. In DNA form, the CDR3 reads TGCAGCGTTGGTAGGGGGGGGTCCTACAATGAGCAGTTCTTC.